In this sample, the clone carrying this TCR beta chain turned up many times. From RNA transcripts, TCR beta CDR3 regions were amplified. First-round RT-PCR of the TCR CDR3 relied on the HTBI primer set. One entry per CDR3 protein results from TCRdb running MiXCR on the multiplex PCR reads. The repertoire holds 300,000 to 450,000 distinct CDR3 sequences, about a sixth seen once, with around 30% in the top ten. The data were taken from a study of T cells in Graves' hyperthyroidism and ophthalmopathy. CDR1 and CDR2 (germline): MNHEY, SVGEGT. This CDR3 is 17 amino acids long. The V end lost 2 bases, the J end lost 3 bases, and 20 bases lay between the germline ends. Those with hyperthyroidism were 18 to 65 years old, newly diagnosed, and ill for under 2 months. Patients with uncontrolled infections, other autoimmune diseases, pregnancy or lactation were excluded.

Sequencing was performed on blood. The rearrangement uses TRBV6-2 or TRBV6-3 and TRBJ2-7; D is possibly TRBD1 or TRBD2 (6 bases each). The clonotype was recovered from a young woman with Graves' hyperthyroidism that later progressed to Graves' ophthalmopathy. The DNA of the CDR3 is TGTGCCAGCAGTTACCCGGTGGGGGGCCTACTCTACTACGAGCAGTACTTC. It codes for CASSYPVGGLLYYEQYF.